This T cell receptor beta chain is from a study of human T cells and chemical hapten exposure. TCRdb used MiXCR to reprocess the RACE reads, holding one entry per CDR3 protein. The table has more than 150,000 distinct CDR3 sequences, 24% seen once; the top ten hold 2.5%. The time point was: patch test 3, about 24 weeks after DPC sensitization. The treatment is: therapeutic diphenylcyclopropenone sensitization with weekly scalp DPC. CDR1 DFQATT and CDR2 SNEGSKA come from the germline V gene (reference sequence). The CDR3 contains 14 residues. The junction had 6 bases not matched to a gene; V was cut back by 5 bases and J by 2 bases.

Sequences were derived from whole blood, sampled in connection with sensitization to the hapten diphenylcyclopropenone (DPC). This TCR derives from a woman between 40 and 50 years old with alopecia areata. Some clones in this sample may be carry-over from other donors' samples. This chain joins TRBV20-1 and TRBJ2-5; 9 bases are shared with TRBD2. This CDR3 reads CSADSAGGQETQYF. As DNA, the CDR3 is TGCAGTGCTGATTCAGCGGGAGGACAAGAGACCCAGTACTTC.